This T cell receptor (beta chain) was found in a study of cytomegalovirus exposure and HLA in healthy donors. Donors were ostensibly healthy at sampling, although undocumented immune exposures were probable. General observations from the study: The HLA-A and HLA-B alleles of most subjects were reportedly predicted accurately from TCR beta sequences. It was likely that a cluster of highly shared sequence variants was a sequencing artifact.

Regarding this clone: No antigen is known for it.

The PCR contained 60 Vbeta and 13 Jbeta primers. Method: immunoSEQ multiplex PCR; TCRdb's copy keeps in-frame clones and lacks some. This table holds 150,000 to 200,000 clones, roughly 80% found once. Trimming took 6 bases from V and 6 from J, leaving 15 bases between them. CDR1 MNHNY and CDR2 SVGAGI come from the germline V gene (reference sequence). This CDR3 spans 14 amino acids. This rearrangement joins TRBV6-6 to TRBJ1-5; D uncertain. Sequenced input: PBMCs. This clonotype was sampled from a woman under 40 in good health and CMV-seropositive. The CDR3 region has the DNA TGTGCCAGCAGGGATCGGGGATGGACTCAGCCCCAGCATTTT. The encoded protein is CASRDRGWTQPQHF.